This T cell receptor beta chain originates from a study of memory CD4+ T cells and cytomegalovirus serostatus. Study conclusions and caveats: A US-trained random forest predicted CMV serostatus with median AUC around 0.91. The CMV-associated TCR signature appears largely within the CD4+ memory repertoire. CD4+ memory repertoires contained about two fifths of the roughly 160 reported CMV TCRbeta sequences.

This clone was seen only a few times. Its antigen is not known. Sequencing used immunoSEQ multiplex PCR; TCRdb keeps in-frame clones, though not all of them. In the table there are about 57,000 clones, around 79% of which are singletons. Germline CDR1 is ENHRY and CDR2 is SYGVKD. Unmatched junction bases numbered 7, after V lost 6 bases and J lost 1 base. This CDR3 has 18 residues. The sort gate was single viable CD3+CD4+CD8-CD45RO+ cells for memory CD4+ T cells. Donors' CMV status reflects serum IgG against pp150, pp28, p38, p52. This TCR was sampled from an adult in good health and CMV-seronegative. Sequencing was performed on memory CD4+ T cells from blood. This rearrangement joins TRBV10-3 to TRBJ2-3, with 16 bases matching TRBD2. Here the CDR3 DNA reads TGTGCCATCAGACCGGGACTAGCGGGGGGGGCTGGCACAGATACGCAGTATTTT. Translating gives CAIRPGLAGGAGTDTQYF.